This T cell receptor beta chain was captured by sequencing in a study of OX40 agonist ivuxolimab in advanced cancers. Whole-study results and caveats: Average numbers of expanded clones were greater in CD8+ T cells than in CD4+.

Sequenced by immunoSEQ multiplex PCR; TCRdb stores in-frame clones only, minus some. The sample lists some 80,000 clones, around 86% seen once, with approximately 0.5% in the top ten. Of note for this clone: No antigen is known for it.

The germline gives CDR1 SGDLS, CDR2 YYNGEE. CDR3 length equals 15 residues. Trimming pared 1 base from V and 7 bases from J, leaving 15 bases between. This specimen consisted of CD4+ or CD8+ T cells sorted from blood, obtained in a trial of the OX40 agonist ivuxolimab. This receptor was identified in an adult with an advanced solid tumor such as melanoma, head and neck, liver or kidney cancer. The chain is built from TRBV9 and TRBJ1-5; the D gene is possibly TRBD1 (6 bases). Here the CDR3 DNA reads TGTGCCAGCAGCGTAAATGCACAGGGAGGGCAGCCCCAGCATTTT. This translates into CASSVNAQGGQPQHF.